This T cell receptor beta chain was sequenced for a study of molecular identifiers for immune sequencing clone quantification. MiXCR, applied by TCRdb to the PCR reads, yields one record per CDR3 protein. The table records under 800,000 distinct CDR3 sequences, 25% of them present only once. There are a few counts of this clonotype. The V segment lost 3 bases and the J segment 0 bases; nucleotides outside the gene matches: 19. The germline CDR1 and CDR2 sequences are KGHDR and SFDVKD. This CDR3 is 21 amino acids long. V is TRBV24-1 and J is TRBJ2-4; 7 bases align to TRBD1. This TCR derives from a human donor in good health. Some libraries in this study had Jurkat cell RNA spiked in. The sample consisted of naive CD8+ T cells from blood, with Jurkat cell RNA spiked in. As for subset: FACS-sorted CD8+CD4-CCR7+CD45RA+ naive T cells. The DNA of the CDR3 is TGTGCCACCAGTGATATGTTGGCGACAGGGATTCCCTACGTAGCCAAAAACATTCAGTACTTC. Translated: CATSDMLATGIPYVAKNIQYF.